The rows below give T cell receptor beta chains drawn from one sample of a study of cytomegalovirus exposure and HLA in healthy donors. The table came from immunoSEQ multiplex PCR; TCRdb's copy has only in-frame clones and leaves some out. The data show 150,000 to 200,000 clones, about four fifths seen once. The sample was PBMCs. The receptors stem from a woman aged 18-29 years in good health and CMV-seropositive. Each CDR3 is given with its conserved first and last residue. Each record gives: CDR3 protein, CDR3 DNA, D gene, J gene, clone size, V gene. D genes are given only for firm matches. The listing skips clone size in some rows; elsewhere it reads once, few, many or a size class.

CDR3aa: CASSPETGGFSEQFF
CDR3nt: TGCGCCAGCAGTCCCGAGACAGGGGGCTTTTCGGAGCAGTTCTTC
d_gene: TRBD1
j_gene: TRBJ2-1
abundance: .
v_gene: TRBV23-1

CDR3aa: CASSLVTGGTEAFF
CDR3nt: TGTGCCAGCAGCTTAGTAACAGGGGGCACTGAAGCTTTCTTT
d_gene: TRBD1
j_gene: TRBJ1-1
abundance: .
v_gene: TRBV7-2

CDR3aa: CATPGEGGQYF
CDR3nt: TGTGCCACCCCGGGGGAGGGGGGCCAGTACTTC
d_gene: .
j_gene: TRBJ2-5
abundance: .
v_gene: TRBV6-6

CDR3aa: CASSERGQGGEAFF
CDR3nt: TGTGCCAGCAGTGAACGGGGACAGGGGGGTGAAGCTTTCTTT
d_gene: TRBD1
j_gene: TRBJ1-1
abundance: .
v_gene: TRBV6-1

CDR3aa: CVRSLSRDRRTYEQYF
CDR3nt: TGTGTCAGAAGCTTAAGCCGGGACAGAAGAACCTACGAGCAGTACTTC
d_gene: .
j_gene: TRBJ2-7
abundance: .
v_gene: TRBV7-5

CDR3aa: CASSLAMSGSDTQYF
CDR3nt: TGCGCCAGCAGCTTGGCCATGTCGGGATCAGATACGCAGTATTTT
d_gene: .
j_gene: TRBJ2-3
abundance: .
v_gene: TRBV5-1

CDR3aa: CASSQVEPSYSGANVLTF
CDR3nt: TGCGCCAGCAGCCAAGTGGAGCCTTCCTACTCTGGGGCCAACGTCCTGACTTTC
d_gene: .
j_gene: TRBJ2-6
abundance: few
v_gene: TRBV4-1

CDR3aa: CASSLRPDSSNTGELFF
CDR3nt: TGTGCCAGCAGCTTACGCCCGGACAGCTCGAACACCGGGGAGCTGTTTTTT
d_gene: .
j_gene: TRBJ2-2
abundance: .
v_gene: TRBV11-3

CDR3aa: CASSRQGASVEKLFF
CDR3nt: TGTGCCAGCAGTCGTCAGGGGGCGAGTGTAGAAAAACTGTTTTTT
d_gene: TRBD1
j_gene: TRBJ1-4
abundance: .
v_gene: TRBV6-1

CDR3aa: CASSAFLAGGLETQYF
CDR3nt: TGTGCCAGCAGCGCCTTCCTAGCGGGGGGGCTCGAGACCCAGTACTTC
d_gene: TRBD2
j_gene: TRBJ2-5
abundance: .
v_gene: TRBV5-4

CDR3aa: CASSLGDREETQYF
CDR3nt: TGCGCCAGCAGCCTAGGGGACAGAGAAGAGACCCAGTACTTC
d_gene: TRBD1
j_gene: TRBJ2-5
abundance: .
v_gene: TRBV4-1

CDR3aa: CASSEALRGQGYEQYF
CDR3nt: TGTGCCAGCAGTGAAGCGCTAAGGGGTCAGGGTTACGAGCAGTACTTC
d_gene: .
j_gene: TRBJ2-7
abundance: .
v_gene: TRBV2

CDR3aa: CASSSGTTVNTEAFF
CDR3nt: TGCGCCAGCAGCTCCGGGACTACGGTGAACACTGAAGCTTTCTTT
d_gene: .
j_gene: TRBJ1-1
abundance: .
v_gene: TRBV5-1

CDR3aa: CASSPGGAGGTEAFF
CDR3nt: TGTGCCAGCAGCCCAGGGGGCGCAGGCGGCACTGAAGCTTTCTTT
d_gene: TRBD1
j_gene: TRBJ1-1
abundance: .
v_gene: TRBV11-3

CDR3aa: CASSFGEYGYTF
CDR3nt: TGTGCCAGCAGCTTCGGGGAGTATGGCTACACCTTC
d_gene: .
j_gene: TRBJ1-2
abundance: .
v_gene: TRBV5-4

CDR3aa: CASSQARLAGGTRYEQYF
CDR3nt: TGTGCCAGCAGCCAAGCCCGACTAGCGGGGGGGACACGCTACGAGCAGTACTTC
d_gene: TRBD2
j_gene: TRBJ2-7
abundance: .
v_gene: TRBV4-2

CDR3aa: CASSRAGLAGGLSYNEQFF
CDR3nt: TGTGCCAGCAGCCGCGCGGGACTAGCGGGGGGGCTCTCCTACAATGAGCAGTTCTTC
d_gene: TRBD2
j_gene: TRBJ2-1
abundance: once
v_gene: TRBV7-9

CDR3aa: CASTDRDRTFYEQYF
CDR3nt: TGTGCCAGCACGGACCGGGACAGAACATTCTACGAGCAGTACTTC
d_gene: TRBD1
j_gene: TRBJ2-7
abundance: once
v_gene: TRBV6-6

CDR3aa: CASSLGQAIYEQYF
CDR3nt: TGTGCCAGCAGCTTGGGACAGGCTATCTACGAGCAGTACTTC
d_gene: TRBD1
j_gene: TRBJ2-7
abundance: .
v_gene: TRBV7-2

CDR3aa: CASSPRGGASDTQYF
CDR3nt: TGCGCCAGCAGCCCACGCGGGGGGGCATCAGATACGCAGTATTTT
d_gene: TRBD2
j_gene: TRBJ2-3
abundance: .
v_gene: TRBV5-1

CDR3aa: CASSFSRGEMNSGANVLTF
CDR3nt: TGTGCCAGTAGTTTTTCGCGGGGGGAGATGAACTCTGGGGCCAACGTCCTGACTTTC
d_gene: TRBD2
j_gene: TRBJ2-6
abundance: .
v_gene: TRBV19

CDR3aa: CASSLLWRGRVEELFF
CDR3nt: TGCGCCAGCAGCTTGCTTTGGCGCGGCAGGGTGGAAGAACTGTTTTTT
d_gene: .
j_gene: TRBJ1-4
abundance: .
v_gene: TRBV5-1

CDR3aa: CASSYGTGLETQYF
CDR3nt: TGTGCCAGCAGTTATGGGACAGGGTTGGAGACCCAGTACTTC
d_gene: TRBD1
j_gene: TRBJ2-5
abundance: .
v_gene: TRBV6-5

CDR3aa: CASSSGGFGNYGYTF
CDR3nt: TGTGCCAGCAGTTCTGGGGGCTTTGGTAACTATGGCTACACCTTC
d_gene: .
j_gene: TRBJ1-2
abundance: .
v_gene: TRBV2

CDR3aa: CASSFTSGTDTQYF
CDR3nt: TGTGCCAGCAGTTTTACTAGCGGGACAGATACGCAGTATTTT
d_gene: TRBD2
j_gene: TRBJ2-3
abundance: few
v_gene: TRBV27

CDR3aa: CASRPGGAYTGELFF
CDR3nt: TGTGCCAGCAGGCCCGGGGGGGCTTACACCGGGGAGCTGTTTTTT
d_gene: TRBD2
j_gene: TRBJ2-2
abundance: few
v_gene: TRBV11-3

CDR3aa: CASSPGDSRSREQYF
CDR3nt: TGTGCCAGCAGCCCGGGGGACAGCCGTAGTCGCGAGCAGTACTTC
d_gene: .
j_gene: TRBJ2-7
abundance: .
v_gene: TRBV5-6